This T cell receptor beta chain was obtained from a study of human T cells and chemical hapten exposure. This clonotype was seen more than once but under ten times. Trimming removed 2 bases from V and 0 bases from J, with 12 bases in between. The CDR3 is 16 amino acids. From germline, CDR1 is MNHEY and CDR2 SVGAGI. One entry per CDR3 protein results from TCRdb running MiXCR on the RACE reads. The sample holds some 90,000 distinct CDR3 sequences, over 6.5% seen once. Indicated time point: pre-sensitization, week 0. Treatment defined: therapeutic diphenylcyclopropenone sensitization with weekly scalp DPC.

This clonotype originated in a man aged 40-49 years with alopecia areata. Some clones in this sample may be carry-over from other donors' samples. The chain is built from TRBV6-5 and TRBJ2-3, with a possible D match to TRBD1 (6 bases). Specimen: whole blood, collected in connection with sensitization to the hapten diphenylcyclopropenone (DPC). The CDR3 region is CASSYTWTASTDTQYF. The CDR3 DNA sequence: TGTGCCAGCAGTTACACCTGGACAGCTAGCACAGATACGCAGTATTTT.